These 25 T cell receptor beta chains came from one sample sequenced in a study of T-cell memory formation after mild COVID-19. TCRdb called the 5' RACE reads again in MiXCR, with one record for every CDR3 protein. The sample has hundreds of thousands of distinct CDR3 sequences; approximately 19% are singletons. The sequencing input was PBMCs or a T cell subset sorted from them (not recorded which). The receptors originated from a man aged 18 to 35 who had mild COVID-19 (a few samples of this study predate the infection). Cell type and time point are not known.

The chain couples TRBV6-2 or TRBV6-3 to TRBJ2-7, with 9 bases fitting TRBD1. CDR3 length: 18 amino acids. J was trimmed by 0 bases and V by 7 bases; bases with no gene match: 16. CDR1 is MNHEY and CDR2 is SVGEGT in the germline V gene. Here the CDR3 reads CASIVIGPGQGSSYEQYV. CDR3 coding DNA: TGTGCCAGCATCGTTATAGGGCCGGGACAGGGAAGCTCCTACGAGCAGTACGTC.

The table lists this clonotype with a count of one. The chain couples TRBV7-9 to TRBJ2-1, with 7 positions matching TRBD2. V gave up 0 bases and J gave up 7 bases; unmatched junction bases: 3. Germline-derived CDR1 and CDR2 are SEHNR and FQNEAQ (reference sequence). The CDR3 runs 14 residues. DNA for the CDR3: TGTGCCAGCAGCTTAGCCGCTAGCGGAAATGAGCAGTTCTTC. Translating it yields CASSLAASGNEQFF. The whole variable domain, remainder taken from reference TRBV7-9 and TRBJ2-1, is DTGVSQNPRHKITKRGQNVTFRCDPISEHNRLYWYRQTLGQGPEFLTYFQNEAQLEKSRLLSDRFSAERPKGSFSTLEIQRTEQGDSAMYLCASSLAASGNEQFFGPGTRLTVL.

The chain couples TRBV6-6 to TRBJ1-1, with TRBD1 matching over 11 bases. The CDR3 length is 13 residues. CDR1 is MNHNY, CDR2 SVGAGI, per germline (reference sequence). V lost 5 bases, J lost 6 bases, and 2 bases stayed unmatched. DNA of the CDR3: TGTGCCAGCAGTCTGGGACAGGGGGCTGAAGCTTTCTTT. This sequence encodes CASSLGQGAEAFF.

The CDR3 spells CASSLGSGSLNSPLHF. Here the CDR3 DNA reads TGTGCCAGCAGCTTAGGTAGCGGCAGTCTAAATTCACCCCTCCACTTT. This chain links TRBV7-9 with TRBJ1-6, with D unresolved. V lost 1 base, J lost 7 bases, and 14 bases lay in between. The germline V gene encodes CDR1 SEHNR and CDR2 FQNEAQ (reference sequence). The CDR3 spans 16 residues.

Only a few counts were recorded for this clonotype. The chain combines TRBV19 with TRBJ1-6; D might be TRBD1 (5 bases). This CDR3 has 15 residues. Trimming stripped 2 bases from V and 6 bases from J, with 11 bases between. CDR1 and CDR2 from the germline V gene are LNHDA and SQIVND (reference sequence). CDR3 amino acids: CASSITGTFNSPLHF. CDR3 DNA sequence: TGTGCCAGTAGTATAACCGGGACCTTTAATTCACCCCTCCACTTT.

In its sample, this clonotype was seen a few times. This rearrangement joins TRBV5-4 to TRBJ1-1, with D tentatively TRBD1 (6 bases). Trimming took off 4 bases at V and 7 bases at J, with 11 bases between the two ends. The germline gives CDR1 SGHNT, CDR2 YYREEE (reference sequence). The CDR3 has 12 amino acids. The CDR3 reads CASSVGTIEAFF. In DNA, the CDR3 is TGTGCCAGCAGCGTCGGGACAATTGAAGCTTTCTTT.

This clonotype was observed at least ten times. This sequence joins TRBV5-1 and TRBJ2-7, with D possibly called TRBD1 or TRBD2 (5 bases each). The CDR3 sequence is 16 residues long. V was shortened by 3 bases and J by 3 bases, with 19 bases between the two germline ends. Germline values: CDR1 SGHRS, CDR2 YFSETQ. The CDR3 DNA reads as TGCGCCAGCAGCTGGACTGACAGCGCACCTTTCTACGAGCAGTACTTC. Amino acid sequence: CASSWTDSAPFYEQYF.

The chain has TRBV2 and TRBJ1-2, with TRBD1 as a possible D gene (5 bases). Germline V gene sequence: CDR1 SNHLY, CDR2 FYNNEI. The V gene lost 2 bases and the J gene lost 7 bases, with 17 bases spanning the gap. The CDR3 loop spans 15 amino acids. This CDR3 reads CASSEYPAPGSGYTF. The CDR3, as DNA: TGTGCCAGCAGTGAATATCCAGCTCCAGGGAGTGGCTACACCTTC.

In nucleotides, the CDR3 is TGTGCCAGCAGTCCTGAGGGCAGGGTGATGAACACTGAAGCTTTCTTT. Protein: CASSPEGRVMNTEAFF. V and J are TRBV2 and TRBJ1-1; tentatively, D is TRBD1 (5 bases). Germline V gene lookup returns CDR1 SNHLY and CDR2 FYNNEI. Trimming took off 5 bases at V and 0 bases at J, with 16 bases between the two ends. The CDR3 extends over 16 amino acids.

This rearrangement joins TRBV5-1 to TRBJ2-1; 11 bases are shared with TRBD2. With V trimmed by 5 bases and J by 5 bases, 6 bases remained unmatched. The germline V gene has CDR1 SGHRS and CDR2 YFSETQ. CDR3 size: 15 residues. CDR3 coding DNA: TGCGCCAGCAGGTGGGGACTAGCGGACCACAATGAGCAGTTCTTC. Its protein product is CASRWGLADHNEQFF. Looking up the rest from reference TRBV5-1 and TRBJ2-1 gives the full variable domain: KAGVTQTPRYLIKTRGQQVTLSCSPISGHRSVSWYQQTPGQGLQFLFEYFSETQRNKGNFPGRFSGRQFSNSRSEMNVSTLELGDSALYLCASRWGLADHNEQFFGPGTRLTVL.

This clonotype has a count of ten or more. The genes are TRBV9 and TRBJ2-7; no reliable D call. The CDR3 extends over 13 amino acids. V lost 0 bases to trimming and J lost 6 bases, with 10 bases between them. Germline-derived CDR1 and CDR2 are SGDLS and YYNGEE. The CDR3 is CASSVGVGPEQYF. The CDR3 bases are TGTGCCAGCAGCGTAGGAGTAGGCCCCGAGCAGTACTTC.

The CDR3 here is CASSPNSNNEKLFF. CDR3 DNA sequence: TGTGCCAGCAGCCCAAATTCCAATAATGAAAAACTGTTTTTT. The chain joins TRBV12-3 or TRBV12-4 to TRBJ1-4; no clear D gene. The CDR3 loop spans 14 amino acids. V was pared by 6 bases and J by 4 bases, with 12 bases between.

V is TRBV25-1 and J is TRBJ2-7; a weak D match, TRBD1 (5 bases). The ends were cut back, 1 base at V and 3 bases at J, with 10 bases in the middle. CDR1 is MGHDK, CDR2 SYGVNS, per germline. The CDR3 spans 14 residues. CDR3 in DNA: TGTGCCAGCAGTGAATTTGTCCAGGGCTACGAGCAGTACTTC. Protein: CASSEFVQGYEQYF.

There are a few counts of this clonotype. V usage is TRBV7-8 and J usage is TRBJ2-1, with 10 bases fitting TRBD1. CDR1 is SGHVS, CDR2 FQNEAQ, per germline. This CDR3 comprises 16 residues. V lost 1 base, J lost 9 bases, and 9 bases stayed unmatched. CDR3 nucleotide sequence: TGTGCCAGCAGCTTAGGCCACCGGGACAGGGGTGCTGAGCAGTTCTTC. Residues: CASSLGHRDRGAEQFF.

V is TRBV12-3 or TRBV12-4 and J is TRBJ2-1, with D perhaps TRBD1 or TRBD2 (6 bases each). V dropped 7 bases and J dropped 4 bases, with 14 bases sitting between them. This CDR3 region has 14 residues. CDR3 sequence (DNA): TGTGCCAGCATGAGTAGGGGGGCGTACAATGAGCAGTTCTTC. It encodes CASMSRGAYNEQFF.

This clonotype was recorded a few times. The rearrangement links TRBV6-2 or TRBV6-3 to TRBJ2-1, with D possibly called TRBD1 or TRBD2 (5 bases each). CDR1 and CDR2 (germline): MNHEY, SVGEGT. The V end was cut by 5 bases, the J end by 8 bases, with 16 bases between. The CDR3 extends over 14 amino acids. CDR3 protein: CASSKGPLGDEQFF. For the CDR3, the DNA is TGTGCCAGCAGTAAAGGGCCTTTGGGGGATGAGCAGTTCTTC.

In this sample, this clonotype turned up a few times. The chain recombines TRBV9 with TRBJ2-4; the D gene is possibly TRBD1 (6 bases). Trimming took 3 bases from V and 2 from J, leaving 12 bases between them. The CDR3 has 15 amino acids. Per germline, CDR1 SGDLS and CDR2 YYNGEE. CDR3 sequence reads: CASSGNGQSKNIQYF. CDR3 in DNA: TGTGCCAGCAGCGGAAACGGACAGTCCAAAAACATTCAGTACTTC.

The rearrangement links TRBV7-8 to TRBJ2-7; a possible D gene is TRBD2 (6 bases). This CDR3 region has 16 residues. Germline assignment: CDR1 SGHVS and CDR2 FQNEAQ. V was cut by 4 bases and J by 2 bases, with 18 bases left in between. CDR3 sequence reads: CASSSPQGGGPYEQYF. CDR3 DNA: TGTGCCAGCAGCTCACCTCAGGGAGGAGGTCCCTACGAGCAGTACTTC.

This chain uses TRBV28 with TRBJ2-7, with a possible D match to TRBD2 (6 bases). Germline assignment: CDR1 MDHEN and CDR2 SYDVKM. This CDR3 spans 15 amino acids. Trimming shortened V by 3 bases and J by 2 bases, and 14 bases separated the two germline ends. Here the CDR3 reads CASSLGGADPYEQYV. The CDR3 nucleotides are TGTGCCAGCAGTTTGGGCGGGGCCGATCCCTACGAGCAGTACGTC.

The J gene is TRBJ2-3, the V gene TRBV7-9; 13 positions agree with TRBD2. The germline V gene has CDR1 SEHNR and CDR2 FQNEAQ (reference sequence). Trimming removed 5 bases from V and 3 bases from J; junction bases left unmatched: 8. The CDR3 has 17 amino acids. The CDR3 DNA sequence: TGTGCCAGCAGCGCCCGACTAGCGGGGGGTGGTACAGATACGCAGTATTTT. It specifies CASSARLAGGGTDTQYF.

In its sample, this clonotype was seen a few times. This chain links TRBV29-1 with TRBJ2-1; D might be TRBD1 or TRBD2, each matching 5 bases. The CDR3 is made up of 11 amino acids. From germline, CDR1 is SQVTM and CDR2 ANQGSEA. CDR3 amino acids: CGSGRGDEQFF. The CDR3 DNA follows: TGCGGATCGGGGAGAGGGGATGAGCAGTTCTTC.

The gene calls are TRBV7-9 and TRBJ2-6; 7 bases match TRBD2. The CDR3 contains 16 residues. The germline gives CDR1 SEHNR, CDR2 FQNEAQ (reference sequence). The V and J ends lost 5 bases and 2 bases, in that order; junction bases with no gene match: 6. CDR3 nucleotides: TGTGCCAGCAGCCCGCCCCGGGGGGCTGGGGCCAACGTCCTGACTTTC. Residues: CASSPPRGAGANVLTF.

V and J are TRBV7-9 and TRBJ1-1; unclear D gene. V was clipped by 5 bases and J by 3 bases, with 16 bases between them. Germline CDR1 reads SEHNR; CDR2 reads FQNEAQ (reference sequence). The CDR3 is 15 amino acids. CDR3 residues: CASSPPESGDTEAFF. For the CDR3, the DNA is TGTGCCAGCAGCCCCCCTGAATCCGGGGACACTGAAGCTTTCTTT.

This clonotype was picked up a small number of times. The CDR3 bases are TGTGCCAGCAGTGCCGGGGAGGGGGCGCATGAAAAACTGTTTTTT. Translating it yields CASSAGEGAHEKLFF. The chain joins TRBV12-3 or TRBV12-4 to TRBJ1-4, with 7 bases aligning to TRBD1. The CDR3 loop spans 15 amino acids. J lost 6 bases, V lost 5 bases, and 9 bases had no gene match.

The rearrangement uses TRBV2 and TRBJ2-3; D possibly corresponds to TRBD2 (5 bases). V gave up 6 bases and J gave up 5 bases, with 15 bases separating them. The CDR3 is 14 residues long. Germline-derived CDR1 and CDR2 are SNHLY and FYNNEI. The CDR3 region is CASRSSWGVDTQYF. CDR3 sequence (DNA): TGTGCCAGCAGGTCCTCTTGGGGAGTAGATACGCAGTATTTT. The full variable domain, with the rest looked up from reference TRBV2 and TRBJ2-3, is EPEVTQTPSHQVTQMGQEVILRCVPISNHLYFYWYRQILGQKVEFLVSFYNNEISEKSEIFDDQFSVERPDGSNFTLKIRSTKLEDSAMYFCASRSSWGVDTQYFGPGTRLTVL.